These T cell receptor beta chains were read from a single sample in a study of shared clonotypes between healthy human individuals. TCRdb's table, derived via immunoSEQ multiplex PCR, lists solely in-frame clones and lacks some. The sample has 1,400,000 or so clones; approximately 98.5% are singletons. Sequenced input: naive CD4+ T cells sorted from blood. The receptor set was obtained from a man in his thirties or forties in good health. CDR3s include the opening cysteine and the closing phenylalanine or tryptophan. The D gene is left open where the match is weak.

15,TRBD1,TRBV6-5,CASSPTGGRILTQYF
14,TRBD1,TRBV29-1,CSVVQGALYTEAFF
16,-,TRBV19,CASSPDQGFHTDTQYF
14,-,TRBV5-1,CASSTRVGAGGYTF
14,-,TRBV7-9,CASNEASRSDEQFF
13,-,TRBV28,CASSLGIGNTQYF
16,TRBD2,TRBV6-5,CASSYSTSGNTGELFF
19,-,TRBV15,CATSRDDRTNYYAKNIQYF
16,TRBD1,TRBV7-9,CASSLGAQGINQPQHF
15,TRBD2,TRBV6-1,CASSVTGTSAYEQYF
13,-,TRBV28,CASSLGGNYGYTF
17,-,TRBV7-2,CASSLFTGLWRGNEQFF
16,-,TRBV4-3,CASSQGHGSAKDTQYF
14,TRBD1,TRBV11-3,CAPRGAAINEKLFF
13,-,TRBV29-1,CSVVDGNNQPQHF
13,TRBD2,TRBV7-3,CASSQASGGEQFF
16,TRBD2,TRBV6-6,CASSYIGGSNTGELFF
15,-,TRBV7-9,CASSRDFAPTDTQYF
15,TRBD2,TRBV2,CASRELAGPTDTQYF
14,TRBD2,TRBV10-2,CASRGLAGADTQYF
11,-,TRBV29-1,CSVSSVETQYF
15,-,TRBV18,CASSPPRTINYGYTF
12,-,TRBV29-1,CSAISGANVLTF
15,-,TRBV11-2,CASSLDGSPNTEAFF
17,TRBD1,TRBV18,CASSPLAQGQFTYEQYF
14,TRBD2,TRBV2,CASNLGLAVVEQFF
13,-,TRBV10-3,CAISANSDNEQFF
14,-,TRBV11-2,CASSKGTNDNEQFF
16,-,TRBV7-2,CASSLPGTVAKNIQYF
17,TRBD2,TRBV5-1,CASSVGLAGGFPETQYF
18,TRBD2,TRBV7-2,CASSYQLNLAGNAYEQYF
11,-,TRBV7-9,CASSLSWEQYF
13,-,TRBV5-1,CASSLTVSYEQYF
16,TRBD1,TRBV11-2,CASSLVRGQGYNEQFF
14,-,TRBV28,CASSLSDRYYGYTF
11,-,TRBV28,CASSWTYEQYF
11,-,TRBV19,CASSWAGELFF
12,-,TRBV2,CASGRSSYEQYF
15,TRBD1,TRBV15,CATSRDRTGDYGYTF
13,TRBD1,TRBV6-5,CASTGQLNTEAFF
16,TRBD2,TRBV18,CASSTGSGSRWNEQFF
13,-,TRBV2,CASSGQLNTEAFF